Following are 2 T cell receptor beta chains from one sample sequenced in a study of glioma-infiltrating T cells. The iRepertoire nested amplicon-rescue multiplex PCR amplified TCR alpha and beta CDR3s from RNA. TCRdb processed the multiplex PCR reads anew with MiXCR; each CDR3 protein has one entry. The data hold 150,000 to 200,000 distinct CDR3 sequences, with approximately 40% observed a single time. Sequencing was done on a sample of glioma tissue, nonneoplastic brain tissue, or PBMCs (not recorded which). The receptors stem from a human donor with low-grade glioma or glioblastoma, undergoing nonglioma brain surgery, or in good health (not recorded which).

This clonotype was counted ten times or more. The V call is TRBV20-1, the J call TRBJ2-3, with D unclear. The CDR3 is 15 residues long. Trimming removed 0 bases from V and 3 bases from J, with 13 bases in between. Germline loops: CDR1 DFQATT, CDR2 SNEGSKA (reference sequence). CDR3 bases: TGCAGTGCTAGAGATCCGATGGCTCCGACAGATACGCAGTATTTT. Its translation: CSARDPMAPTDTQYF.

V usage is TRBV7-9 and J usage is TRBJ2-2; tentative D call: TRBD1 (6 bases). The CDR3 sequence is 16 residues long. V was pared by 4 bases and J by 5 bases, with 17 bases between. The germline CDR1 and CDR2 sequences are SEHNR and FQNEAQ (reference sequence). This chain's CDR3 is CASSSGQGRETGELFF. DNA for the CDR3: TGTGCCAGCAGCTCAGGTCAGGGGCGCGAGACCGGGGAGCTGTTTTTT.